Shown below are 23 T cell receptor beta chains from a single sample sequenced in a study of a mutant IDH1 vaccine in newly diagnosed glioma (dated by TCRdb to 2020 to 2023). To prepare the library, the immunoSEQ multiplex PCR assay was applied. The clones in this table, taken by TCRdb from immuneACCESS, are in-frame only. Not every clone is retained; where verified, under half of the shortfall comes from an unresolved V gene, and the cause of the rest is unknown. The sample table records about 40,000 clones; approximately 90% of these occur just once. The ten largest clones add up to 2% to 3% of the sample. What these receptors recognize is not known. The intended sense of this specimen's time point label: week 5, during vaccination. Every vaccine dose consisted of 300 ug of a 20-mer mutant IDH1 peptide in Montanide, administered subcutaneously together with topical imiquimod. Sequencing was performed on PBMCs, taken from a glioma patient whose treatment included an IDH1 peptide vaccine. All receptors derive from a man aged 45-65 years with glioma.

This sequence joins TRBV4-1 and TRBJ2-1; TRBD2 aligns across 11 bases. The germline V gene encodes CDR1 MGHRA and CDR2 YSYEKL. After removal of 4 bases from V and 8 bases from J, the junction contained 10 bases not matched to a gene. This CDR3 contains 16 residues. The CDR3 sequence: CASSLMTSGTRDEQFF. The DNA for the CDR3 is TGCGCCAGCAGCCTTATGACTAGCGGGACTCGCGATGAGCAGTTCTTC.

The rearrangement joins TRBV6-5 to TRBJ2-5; 9 nucleotides line up with TRBD2. The CDR3 covers 15 residues. Trimming at V came to 3 bases and at J to 2 bases, leaving 4 bases not matched to a gene. Germline V gives CDR1 MNHEY, CDR2 SVGAGI. CDR3 protein: CASSYKRGVQETQYF. The CDR3 coding sequence is TGTGCCAGCAGTTATAAGCGGGGGGTACAAGAGACCCAGTACTTC.

The rearrangement joins TRBV30 to TRBJ1-1; unclear D gene. Germline V gene data show CDR1 as GTSNPN and CDR2 as SVGIG (reference sequence). The CDR3 totals 13 residues. The germline V and J ends were trimmed by 3 bases and 0 bases, with 8 bases remaining between them. CDR3 loop: CAWSKDVNTEAFF. Here the CDR3 DNA reads TGTGCCTGGAGCAAGGACGTGAACACTGAAGCTTTCTTT.

CDR3 coding DNA: TGTGCCAGCAGTTTTGTCGTACGAGTAACAGGACCAGATACGCAGTATTTT. Its protein is CASSFVVRVTGPDTQYF. The rearrangement uses TRBV27 and TRBJ2-3; D possibly corresponds to TRBD1 (5 bases). Between the trimmed V and J ends, which lost 3 bases and 4 bases, there was a span of 20 bases. This CDR3 contains 17 residues. Germline CDR1 is MNHEY and CDR2 is SMNVEV (reference sequence).

The CDR3 sequence: CASSSEMGEQYF. The CDR3 DNA reads TGTGCCAGCAGCTCCGAGATGGGAGAGCAGTACTTC. The chain couples TRBV11-2 to TRBJ2-7; D is unresolved. The CDR3 is made up of 12 amino acids. Per germline, CDR1 SGHAT and CDR2 FQNNGV. Trimming took off 4 bases at V and 7 bases at J, with 11 bases between the two ends. Based on the CDR3 plus reference TRBV11-2 and TRBJ2-7, the full variable domain is EAGVAQSPRYKIIEKRQSVAFWCNPISGHATLYWYQQILGQGPKLLIQFQNNGVVDDSQLPKDRFSAERLKGVDSTLKIQPAKLEDSAVYLCASSSEMGEQYFGPGTRLTVT.

This sequence joins TRBV18 and TRBJ2-3, with D unclear. Trimming took 1 base from V and 3 from J, leaving 2 bases between them. Germline-derived CDR1 and CDR2 are KGHSH and LQKENI. The CDR3 is 12 amino acids. The CDR3 region is CASSPRTDTQYF. CDR3 DNA: TGTGCCAGCTCACCACGAACAGATACGCAGTATTTT.

The rearrangement joins TRBV4-3 to TRBJ1-2; D is perhaps TRBD1 (5 bases). The germline V and J ends were trimmed by 2 bases and 2 bases, with 6 bases remaining between them. CDR3 length equals 13 residues. Looked up from germline, CDR1 is LGHNA and CDR2 is YSLEER. The CDR3 nucleotides read TGCGCCAGCAGCCAACCAGGGAACTATGGCTACACCTTC. This encodes CASSQPGNYGYTF.

This clone turned up a few times. The CDR3 sequence: CASSQGGFGSARYEQYF. The CDR3 nucleotides are TGTGCCAGCAGCCAGGGGGGATTTGGGAGTGCTCGGTACGAGCAGTACTTC. The genes are TRBV28 and TRBJ2-7, with D possibly TRBD1 on 7 matching bases. Trimming pared 6 bases from V and 4 bases from J, leaving 25 bases between. There are 17 residues in the CDR3. CDR1 and CDR2 (germline): MDHEN, SYDVKM.

The chain couples TRBV6-5 to TRBJ2-7; the match to TRBD2 covers 7 bases. CDR1 and CDR2 from the germline V gene are MNHEY and SVGAGI. Unmatched junction bases numbered 5, after V lost 4 bases and J lost 2 bases. The CDR3 runs 14 residues. The CDR3 here is CASSSPGLTYEQYF. The CDR3 nucleotides read TGTGCCAGCAGTTCCCCGGGACTAACCTACGAGCAGTACTTC.

The rearrangement joins TRBV5-1 to TRBJ1-2; no clear D gene. Between the trimmed V and J ends, which lost 4 bases and 0 bases, there was a span of 16 bases. The CDR3 contains 16 residues. Germline assignment: CDR1 SGHRS and CDR2 YFSETQ. The CDR3 protein is CASSRATAPSNYGYTF. In DNA form, the CDR3 reads TGCGCCAGCAGCCGGGCTACAGCCCCTTCTAACTATGGCTACACCTTC.

This clone was picked up a small number of times. The J gene is TRBJ1-5, the V gene TRBV29-1, with D perhaps TRBD1 (5 bases). Trimming pared 4 bases from V and 3 bases from J, leaving 16 bases between. CDR1 SQVTM and CDR2 ANQGSEA come from the germline V gene. There are 15 residues in the CDR3. The CDR3 region is CSVVAGRGDNQPQHF. The CDR3 region has the DNA TGCAGCGTTGTCGCAGGGCGTGGGGACAATCAGCCCCAGCATTTT. Looking up the rest from reference TRBV29-1 and TRBJ1-5 gives the full variable domain: SAVISQKPSRDICQRGTSLTIQCQVDSQVTMMFWYRQQPGQSLTLIATANQGSEATYESGFVIDKFPISRPNLTFSTLTVSNMSPEDSSIYLCSVVAGRGDNQPQHFGDGTRLSIL.

The chain uses TRBV6-1 and TRBJ1-4, with 9 positions matching TRBD1. The CDR3 totals 14 residues. J gave up 5 bases and V 6 bases, and 4 bases lay outside the gene matches. The germline V gene encodes CDR1 MNHNS and CDR2 SASEGT. The CDR3 loop reads CASRTGTGNEKLFF. CDR3 sequence (DNA): TGTGCCAGCAGGACCGGGACAGGGAATGAAAAACTGTTTTTT.

The chain recombines TRBV30 with TRBJ1-1; unclear D gene. From germline, CDR1 is GTSNPN and CDR2 SVGIG (reference sequence). CDR3 size: 11 residues. V dropped 0 bases and J dropped 6 bases, with 5 bases sitting between them. The CDR3 is CAWSVTAEAFF. For the CDR3, the DNA is TGTGCCTGGAGTGTAACCGCTGAAGCTTTCTTT.

The genes are TRBV7-9 and TRBJ2-3; D ambiguous. Germline CDR1 SEHNR, CDR2 FQNEAQ (reference sequence). V lost 5 bases and J 5 bases, leaving 11 bases between the germline ends. This CDR3 comprises 13 residues. CDR3 in amino acids: CASSPRGEDTQYF. DNA of the CDR3: TGTGCCAGCAGCCCCAGAGGAGAAGATACGCAGTATTTT.

The chain joins TRBV23-1 to TRBJ2-7; 7 bases agree with TRBD1. TRBV23-1 is designated an ORF whose function remains uncertain. The length of the CDR3 is 17 residues. J lost 2 bases, V lost 3 bases, and 13 bases had no gene match. For the CDR3, the DNA is TGCGCCAGCAGTCAGGTTTCCCAACAGGGGAAACCCTACGAGCAGTACTTC. Amino acids: CASSQVSQQGKPYEQYF.

The genes are TRBV12-5 and TRBJ1-2; D uncertain. The CDR3 consists of 12 residues. The V gene lost 5 bases and the J gene lost 8 bases, with 12 bases spanning the gap. CDR1 LGHNT and CDR2 FRNRAP come from the germline V gene. The CDR3 DNA reads as TGTGCTAGTGGTCCTGACCGCCGAGGCTACACCTTC. Encoded protein: CASGPDRRGYTF.

This rearrangement joins TRBV14 to TRBJ2-1; D not certain. Trimming removed 1 base at V and 8 bases at J, with 3 bases between. The CDR3 runs 11 residues. In germline, CDR1 is SGHDN, CDR2 FVKESK. The CDR3 spells CASSQVHEQFF. The CDR3 coding sequence is TGTGCCAGCAGCCAAGTACATGAGCAGTTCTTC.

The chain combines TRBV2 with TRBJ2-7; unclear D gene. Trimming pared 5 bases from V and 1 base from J, leaving 15 bases between. Germline V lookup: CDR1 SNHLY, CDR2 FYNNEI. CDR3 length: 15 amino acids. The CDR3 is CASSSQRVPSYEQYF. CDR3 nucleotides: TGTGCCAGCAGTAGTCAACGAGTCCCTTCCTACGAGCAGTACTTC.

The V call is TRBV5-1, the J call TRBJ1-2, with 12 bases identical to TRBD1. Germline V gene sequence: CDR1 SGHRS, CDR2 YFSETQ. This CDR3 has 14 amino acids. Trimming took 4 bases from V and 8 from J; bases not matched to a gene: 6. The CDR3 nucleotides are TGCGCCAGCAGCGGGGGACAGGGGGCGTGGGGCTACACCTTC. The encoded protein is CASSGGQGAWGYTF.

V usage is TRBV6-5 and J usage is TRBJ1-2; a possible D gene is TRBD1 (5 bases). The CDR3 has 14 amino acids. CDR1 MNHEY and CDR2 SVGAGI come from the germline V gene. The V gene lost 2 bases and the J gene lost 1 base, with 8 bases spanning the gap. In DNA form, the CDR3 reads TGTGCCAGCAGTTACGGGCAGGGTAACTATGGCTACACCTTC. This codes for CASSYGQGNYGYTF.

The rearrangement joins TRBV6-1 to TRBJ1-1; TRBD1 agrees at 8 bases. Germline V lookup: CDR1 MNHNS, CDR2 SASEGT. The CDR3 is 13 amino acids. With 7 bases clipped from V and 1 base from J, the junction kept 2 bases outside the gene matches. The CDR3 sequence is CASTTGENTEAFF. The CDR3 nucleotides read TGTGCCAGCACGACAGGGGAGAACACTGAAGCTTTCTTT.

The count of this clone is one. The chain joins TRBV5-4 to TRBJ2-7; weak D call: TRBD1 (5 bases). Germline loops: CDR1 SGHNT, CDR2 YYREEE (reference sequence). V was shortened by 4 bases and J by 5 bases, with 13 bases between the two germline ends. The CDR3 spans 13 residues. In DNA, the CDR3 is TGTGCCAGCAGCCGAACTACAGGTAACGAGCAGTACTTC. It translates to CASSRTTGNEQYF. The entire variable domain, with the rest obtained from reference TRBV5-4 and TRBJ2-7, is as follows: ETGVTQSPTHLIKTRGQQVTLRCSSQSGHNTVSWYQQALGQGPQFIFQYYREEENGRGNFPPRFSGLQFPNYSSELNVNALELDDSALYLCASSRTTGNEQYFGPGTRLTVT.

This clone was detected only once. This rearrangement joins TRBV11-3 to TRBJ2-3; D remains unclear. Germline values: CDR1 SGHNT, CDR2 YENEEA. The V end was cut by 1 base, the J end by 1 base, with 6 bases between. This CDR3 spans 14 amino acids. The CDR3 loop reads CASSLGQGTDTQYF. CDR3 bases: TGTGCCAGCAGCTTAGGGCAGGGCACAGATACGCAGTATTTT.